This TCR beta chain was recovered during a study of blood T cell repertoires in COVID-19. Sequencing used immunoSEQ multiplex PCR; TCRdb keeps in-frame clones, though not all of them. The repertoire includes a few hundred thousand clones, around 90% of them detected once, and 3.7% sits in the top ten. The V gene's germline CDR1 is SGHRS and CDR2 YFSETQ. The CDR3 has 17 residues. V lost 4 bases, J lost 0 bases, and 8 bases stayed unmatched. Sequencing input: peripheral blood. The clonotype comes from a woman between 35 and 50 years old with acute or convalescent COVID-19. The J gene is TRBJ2-4, the V gene TRBV5-1; 9 bases are a match to TRBD1. The CDR3: CASSPRGQGLAKNIQYF. In DNA form, the CDR3 reads TGCGCCAGCAGCCCAAGGGGACAGGGACTAGCCAAAAACATTCAGTACTTC.